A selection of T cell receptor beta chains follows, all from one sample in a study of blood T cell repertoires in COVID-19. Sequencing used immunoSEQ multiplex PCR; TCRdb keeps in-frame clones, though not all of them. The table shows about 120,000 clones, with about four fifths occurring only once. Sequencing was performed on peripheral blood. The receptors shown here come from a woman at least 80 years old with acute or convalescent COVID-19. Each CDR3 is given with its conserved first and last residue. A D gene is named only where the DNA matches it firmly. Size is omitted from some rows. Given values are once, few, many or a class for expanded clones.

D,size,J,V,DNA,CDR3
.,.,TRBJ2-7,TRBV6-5,TGTGCCAGCAGTTATACAGGATACGAGCAGTACTTC,CASSYTGYEQYF
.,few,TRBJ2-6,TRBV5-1,TGCGCCAGCAGCTCAGGGGTAACTGGGGCCAACGTCCTGACTTTC,CASSSGVTGANVLTF
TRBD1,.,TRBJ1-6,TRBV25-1,TGTGCCAGCAGCGACTCGGGACAGGGTGGGGATTCACCCCTCCACTTT,CASSDSGQGGDSPLHF
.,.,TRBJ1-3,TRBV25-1,TGTGCCAGCAGGGAGGGGTCTGGAAACACCATATATTTT,CASREGSGNTIYF
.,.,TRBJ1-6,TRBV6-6,TGTGCCAGCAGTTACCCGGACAGCTATAATTCACCCCTCCACTTT,CASSYPDSYNSPLHF
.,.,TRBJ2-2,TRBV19,TGTGCCAGTAGTATAGATCTGGACAGGGAGCTGTTTTTT,CASSIDLDRELFF
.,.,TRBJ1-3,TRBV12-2,TGTGCAAGTCGCCCGGAGGGGGGACAGGGTGCTGGAAACACCATATATTTT,CASRPEGGQGAGNTIYF
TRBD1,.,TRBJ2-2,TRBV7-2,TGTGCCAGCAGCCTTAACAGGGGGGAGACCGGGGAGCTGTTTTTT,CASSLNRGETGELFF
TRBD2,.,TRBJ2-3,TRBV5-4,TGTGCCAGCAGCTTGGGAATCCCTAGCGGGAGGCGGGGCACAGATACGCAGTATTTT,CASSLGIPSGRRGTDTQYF
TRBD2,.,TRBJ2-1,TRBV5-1,TGCGCCAGCAGCTTGGGACTAGCGGGGGTCTACAATGAGCAGTTCTTC,CASSLGLAGVYNEQFF
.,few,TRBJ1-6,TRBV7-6,TGTGCCAGCAGCTTAGGAGTGCCGGGGTCTAATTCACCCCTCCACTTT,CASSLGVPGSNSPLHF
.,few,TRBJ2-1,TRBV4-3,TGCGCCAGCAGCCAAGATTGGGCCGGTCTGGGTTACAATGAGCAGTTCTTC,CASSQDWAGLGYNEQFF
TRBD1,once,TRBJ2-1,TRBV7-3,TGTGCCAGCAGCTCAGGACAGGGGGCATACAATGAGCAGTTCTTC,CASSSGQGAYNEQFF
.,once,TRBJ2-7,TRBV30,TGTGCCTGGAGTGTAAGTAGCGTCGGCATCGAGCAGTACTTC,CAWSVSSVGIEQYF
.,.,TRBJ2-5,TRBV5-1,TGCGCCAGCAGCTGGAGGACGGCGGAGACCCAGTACTTC,CASSWRTAETQYF
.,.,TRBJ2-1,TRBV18,TGTGCCAGCTCACCACTGGCTAGTGAAGTTGATGAGCAGTTCTTC,CASSPLASEVDEQFF
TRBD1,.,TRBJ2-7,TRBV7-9,TGTGCCAGCAGCCCGAGACAGGGGGCGTACGAGCAGTACTTC,CASSPRQGAYEQYF
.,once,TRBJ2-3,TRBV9,TGTGCCAGCAGCGCCCGGGTGTACCCAGATACGCAGTATTTT,CASSARVYPDTQYF
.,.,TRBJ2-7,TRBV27,TGTGCCAGCAGTCTAACAGGAGTAAGGGGCTACGAGCAGTACTTC,CASSLTGVRGYEQYF
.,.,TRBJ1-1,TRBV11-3,TGTGCCAGCAGCCTAGGGGCAGGGTTGGCTTTCTTT,CASSLGAGLAFF
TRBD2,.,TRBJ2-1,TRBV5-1,TGCGCCAGCTACTGGTCTAGCGGGAATTACAATGAGCAGTTCTTC,CASYWSSGNYNEQFF
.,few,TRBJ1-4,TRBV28,TGTGCCAGCAGGCCAGGGTGGGCTAATGAAAAACTGTTTTTT,CASRPGWANEKLFF
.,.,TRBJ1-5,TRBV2,TGTGCCAGCAGAAGTTCGGTACGGGATCAGCCCCAGCATTTT,CASRSSVRDQPQHF
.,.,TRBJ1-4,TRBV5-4,TGTGCCAGCAGCCTGGACGGACTGGGGGAAAAACTGTTTTTT,CASSLDGLGEKLFF
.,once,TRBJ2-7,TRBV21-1,TGTGCCAGCAGCACACCCGGGACAGGGGACATCTACGAGCAGTACTTC,CASSTPGTGDIYEQYF
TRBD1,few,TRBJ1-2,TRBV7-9,TGTGCCAGCAGCTCGTCTGGGACAGGGTTTGGCTACACCTTC,CASSSSGTGFGYTF
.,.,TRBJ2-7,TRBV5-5,TGTGCCAGCAGCTTGAGTTCTGGCAGAACCTACGAGCAGTACTTC,CASSLSSGRTYEQYF
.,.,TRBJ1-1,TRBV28,TGTGCCAGCAGCGCGGACACTGAAGCTTTCTTT,CASSADTEAFF
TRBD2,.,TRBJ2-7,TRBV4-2,TGTGCCAGCAGTCACGGACTAGCGGAGAGCTACGAGCAGTACTTC,CASSHGLAESYEQYF
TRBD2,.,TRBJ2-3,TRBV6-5,TGTGCCAGCAGTTCGGTTGGCGGGAGGGTTACAGATACGCAGTATTTT,CASSSVGGRVTDTQYF
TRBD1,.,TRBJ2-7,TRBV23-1,TGCGCCAGCAGCCTTTGGGACAGGGCCCTTCCCTACGAGCAGTACTTC,CASSLWDRALPYEQYF
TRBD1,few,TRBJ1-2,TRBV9,TGTGCCAGCAGCGTAGGGGACAGCCTCATAAACTATGGCTACACCTTC,CASSVGDSLINYGYTF
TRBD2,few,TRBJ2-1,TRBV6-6,TGTGCCAGCAGTCCCCCGGGACTAGCGGGAGCCTTGAGCTCCTACAATGAGCAGTTCTTC,CASSPPGLAGALSSYNEQFF
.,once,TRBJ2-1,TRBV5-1,TGCGCCAGCAGCTTCGGGGGAGAAAGTATGAATGAGCAGTTCTTC,CASSFGGESMNEQFF
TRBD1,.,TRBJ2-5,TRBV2,TGTGCCAGCACCGAAATAGGGACAGGGGGTTGGGAGACCCAGTACTTC,CASTEIGTGGWETQYF
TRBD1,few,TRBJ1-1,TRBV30,TGTGCCTGGAGTCAGGGGGCGGGTAGGATGAACACTGAAGCTTTCTTT,CAWSQGAGRMNTEAFF
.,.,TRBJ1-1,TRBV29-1,TGCAGCGTTGAAGCTGGACAGTACACTGAAGCTTTCTTT,CSVEAGQYTEAFF
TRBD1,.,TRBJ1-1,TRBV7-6,TGTGCCAGCAGCCGGACAGGGGCCCTGAACACTGAAGCTTTCTTT,CASSRTGALNTEAFF
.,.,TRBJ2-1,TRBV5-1,TGCGCCAGCAGCTTGGATCGACCAGGGATTGAGCAGTTCTTC,CASSLDRPGIEQFF
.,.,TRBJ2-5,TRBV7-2,TGTGCCAGCAGCCAGACGGGGGTCCAAGAGACCCAGTACTTC,CASSQTGVQETQYF
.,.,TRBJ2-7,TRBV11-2,TGTGCGACAGGCAGGAATATTGAGGGCGAGCAGTACTTC,CATGRNIEGEQYF
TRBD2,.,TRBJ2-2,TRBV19,TGTGCCAGTAGTGGGCTAGCGGGACACACCGGGGAGCTGTTTTTT,CASSGLAGHTGELFF
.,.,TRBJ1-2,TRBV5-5,TGTGCCAGCAGCCACACCAACTATGGCTACACCTTC,CASSHTNYGYTF
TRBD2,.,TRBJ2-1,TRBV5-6,TGTGCCAGCAGCTTACGATTCGAGCGGGACTCCTACAATGAGCAGTTCTTC,CASSLRFERDSYNEQFF
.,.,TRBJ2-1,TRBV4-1,TGCGCCAGCAGCCAAGTCCCCACAGGGTACAATGAGCAGTTCTTC,CASSQVPTGYNEQFF
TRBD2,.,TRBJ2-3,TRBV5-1,TGCGCCAGCAGCCTGTTGGCTAGCGGGGGGGCTGGCACAGATACGCAGTATTTT,CASSLLASGGAGTDTQYF
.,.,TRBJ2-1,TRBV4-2,TGTGCCAGCAGCCAGGGGGACAAGCGAGAGCAGTTCTTC,CASSQGDKREQFF
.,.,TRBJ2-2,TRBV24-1,TGTGCCACCTCTACGAACACCGGGGAGCTGTTTTTT,CATSTNTGELFF
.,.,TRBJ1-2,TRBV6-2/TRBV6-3,TGTGCCAGCAGTTACTCGATTGGAGGGTATGGCTACACCTTC,CASSYSIGGYGYTF
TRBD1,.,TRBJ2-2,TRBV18,TGTGCCAGCTCGCGGGGACAGGAGAACACCGGGGAGCTGTTTTTT,CASSRGQENTGELFF
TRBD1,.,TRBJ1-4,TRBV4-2,TGTGCCAGCAGCCAAGATGGTCGACAGGGCACTGAAAAACTGTTTTTT,CASSQDGRQGTEKLFF
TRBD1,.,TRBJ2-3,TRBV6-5,TGTGCCAGCCGGGACAGGGCTGGAGATACGCAGTATTTT,CASRDRAGDTQYF
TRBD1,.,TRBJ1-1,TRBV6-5,TGTGCCAGCAGTTACTCCTTCGGGACAGGGGGCACTGAAGCTTTCTTT,CASSYSFGTGGTEAFF
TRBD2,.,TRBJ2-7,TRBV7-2,TGTGCCAGCAGCCCAGGACTAGCGGGGGTCTACGAGCAGTACTTC,CASSPGLAGVYEQYF
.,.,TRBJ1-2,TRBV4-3,TGCGCCAGCAGCCAAGATCTGGGGCAGCTTGCTAACTATGGCTACACCTTC,CASSQDLGQLANYGYTF
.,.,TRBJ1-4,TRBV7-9,TGTGCCAGCAGCCGAGGAGGGACTAATGAAAAACTGTTTTTT,CASSRGGTNEKLFF
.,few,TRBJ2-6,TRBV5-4,TGTGCCAGCGAGGATCAATCTGCAGGGGCCAACGTCCTGACTTTC,CASEDQSAGANVLTF
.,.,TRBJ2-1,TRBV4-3,TGCGCCAGCAGCCCGACAGGATACAATGAGCAGTTCTTC,CASSPTGYNEQFF